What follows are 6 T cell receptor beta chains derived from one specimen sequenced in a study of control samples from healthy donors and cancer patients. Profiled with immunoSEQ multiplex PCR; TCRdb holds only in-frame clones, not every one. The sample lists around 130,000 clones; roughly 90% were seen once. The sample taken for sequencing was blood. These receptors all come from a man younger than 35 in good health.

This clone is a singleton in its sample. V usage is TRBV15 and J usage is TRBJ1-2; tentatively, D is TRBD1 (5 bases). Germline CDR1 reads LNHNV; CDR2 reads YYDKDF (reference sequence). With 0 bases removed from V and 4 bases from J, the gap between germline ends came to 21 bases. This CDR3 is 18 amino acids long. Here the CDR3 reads CATSRDIRGPKRGYGYTF. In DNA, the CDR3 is TGTGCCACCAGCAGAGATATCCGGGGACCCAAGCGCGGCTATGGCTACACCTTC.

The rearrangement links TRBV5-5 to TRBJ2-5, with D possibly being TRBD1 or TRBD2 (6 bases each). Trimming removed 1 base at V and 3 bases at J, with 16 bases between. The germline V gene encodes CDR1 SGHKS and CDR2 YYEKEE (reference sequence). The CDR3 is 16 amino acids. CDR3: CASSLPLVGGEETQYF. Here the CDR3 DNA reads TGTGCCAGCAGCTTGCCGCTGGTCGGGGGCGAAGAGACCCAGTACTTC.

This chain's CDR3 is CASKDGGDPPEQYF. As DNA, the CDR3 is TGTGCCAGCAAAGACGGGGGGGATCCTCCCGAGCAGTACTTC. The chain combines TRBV2 with TRBJ2-7, with 8 bases that match TRBD2. This CDR3 has 14 residues. Germline V lookup: CDR1 SNHLY, CDR2 FYNNEI. Trimming at V came to 7 bases and at J to 6 bases, leaving 11 bases not matched to a gene.

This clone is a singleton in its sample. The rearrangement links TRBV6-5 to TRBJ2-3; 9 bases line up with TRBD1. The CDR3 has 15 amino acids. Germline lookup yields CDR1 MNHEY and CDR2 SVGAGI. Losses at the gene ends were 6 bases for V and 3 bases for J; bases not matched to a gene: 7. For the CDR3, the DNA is TGTGCCAGCAGCCCGGGACAGGGATTGACAGATACGCAGTATTTT. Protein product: CASSPGQGLTDTQYF.

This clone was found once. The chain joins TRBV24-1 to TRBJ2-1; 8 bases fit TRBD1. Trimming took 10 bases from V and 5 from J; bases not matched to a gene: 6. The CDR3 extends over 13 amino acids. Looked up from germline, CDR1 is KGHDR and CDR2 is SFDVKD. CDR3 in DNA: TGTGCCACTGGACAGGGAGGCAACAATGAGCAGTTCTTC. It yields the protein CATGQGGNNEQFF.

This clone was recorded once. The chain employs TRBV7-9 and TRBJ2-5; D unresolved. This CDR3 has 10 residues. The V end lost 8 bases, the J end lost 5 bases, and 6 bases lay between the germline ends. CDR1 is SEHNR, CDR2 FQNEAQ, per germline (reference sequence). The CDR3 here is CASGPETQYF. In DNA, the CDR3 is TGTGCCAGCGGCCCGGAGACCCAGTACTTC.